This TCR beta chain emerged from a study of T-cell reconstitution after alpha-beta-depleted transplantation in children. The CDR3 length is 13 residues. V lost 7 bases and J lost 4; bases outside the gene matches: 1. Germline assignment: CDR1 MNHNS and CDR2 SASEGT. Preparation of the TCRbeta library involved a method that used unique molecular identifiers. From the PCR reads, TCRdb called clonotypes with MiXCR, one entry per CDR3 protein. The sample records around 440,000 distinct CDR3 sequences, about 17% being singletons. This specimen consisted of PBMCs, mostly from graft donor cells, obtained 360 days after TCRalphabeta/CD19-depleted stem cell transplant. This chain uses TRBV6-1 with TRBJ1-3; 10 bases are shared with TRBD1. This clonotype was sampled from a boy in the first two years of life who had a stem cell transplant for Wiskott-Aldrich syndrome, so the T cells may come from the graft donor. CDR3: CASKTGGGNTIYF. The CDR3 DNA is TGTGCCAGCAAGACAGGGGGCGGAAACACCATATATTTT.